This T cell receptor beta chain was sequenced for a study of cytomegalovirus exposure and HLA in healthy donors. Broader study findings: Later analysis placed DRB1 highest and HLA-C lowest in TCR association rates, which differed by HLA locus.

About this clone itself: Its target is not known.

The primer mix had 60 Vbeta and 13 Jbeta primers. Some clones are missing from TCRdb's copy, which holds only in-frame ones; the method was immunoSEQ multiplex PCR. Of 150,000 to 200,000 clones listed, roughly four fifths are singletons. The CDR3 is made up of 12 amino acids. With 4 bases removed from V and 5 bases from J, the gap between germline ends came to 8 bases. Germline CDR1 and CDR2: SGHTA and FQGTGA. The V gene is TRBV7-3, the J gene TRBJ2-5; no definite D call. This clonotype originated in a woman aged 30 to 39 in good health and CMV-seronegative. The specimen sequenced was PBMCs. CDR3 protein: CASSSSGETQYF. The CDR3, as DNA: TGTGCCAGCAGCTCCTCAGGTGAGACCCAGTACTTC.